Listed below are T cell receptor beta chains from one sample, sequenced in a study of blood T cells in healthy people across ages. MiXCR, applied by TCRdb to the 5' RACE reads, yields one record per CDR3 protein. The data show about 1.7 million distinct CDR3 sequences, roughly 30% seen once. The specimen was blood. These receptors were obtained from a woman younger than 45 in good health. CDR3s include the opening cysteine and the closing phenylalanine or tryptophan. D genes are given only for firm matches. Where a row states a size, it is once, few, many or the class of an expanded clone; other rows omit it.

>TRBV18|few|TRBJ2-6|-
TGTGCCAGCTCACCACGCGACAGCAGCTCTGGGGCCAACGTCCTGACTTTC
CASSPRDSSSGANVLTF
>TRBV20-1|few|TRBJ1-1|TRBD1
TGCAGTGCTAGAGGGGGGACAGGGACCACTGAAGCTTTCTTT
CSARGGTGTTEAFF
>TRBV20-1|-|TRBJ1-4|-
TGCAGTGCTACAGAGGACTATGAAAAACTGTTTTTT
CSATEDYEKLFF
>TRBV12-3/TRBV12-4|-|TRBJ2-5|TRBD2
TGTGCCGGCAGTATAGGACTAGCGGGGAAGTTCTCAGAGACCCAGTACTTC
CAGSIGLAGKFSETQYF
>TRBV5-1|-|TRBJ2-6|-
TGCGCCAGCAGCTTGACCGGGCGGGCGGCCAACGTCCTGACTTTC
CASSLTGRAANVLTF
>TRBV20-1|many|TRBJ1-4|-
TGCAGTGCTAGAGTAAGGACCTCCAATGAAAAACTGTTTTTT
CSARVRTSNEKLFF
>TRBV3-1|few|TRBJ1-2|-
TGTGCCAGCGTGGGGGGTGCGAACTATGGCTACACCTTC
CASVGGANYGYTF
>TRBV5-1|few|TRBJ2-5|-
TGCGCCAGCAGCTTGAGACAGATTCAATACGAGCTGTACTTC
CASSLRQIQYELYF
>TRBV6-1|-|TRBJ1-2|-
TGTGCCAGCAGTGACCACAGCTGGAACTATGGCTACACCTTC
CASSDHSWNYGYTF
>TRBV28|few|TRBJ1-1|-
TGTGCCAGCAGGGTGCTAGTCAACACTGAAGCTTTCTTT
CASRVLVNTEAFF
>TRBV5-1|few|TRBJ1-2|TRBD1
TGCGCCAGCAGCTTGTCGACAGGGCAAGGCTACACCTTC
CASSLSTGQGYTF
>TRBV10-3|many|TRBJ2-4|-
TGTGCCATCAGTGATTCACGGGATATTCAGTACTTC
CAISDSRDIQYF
>TRBV3-1|once|TRBJ2-1|-
TGTGCCAGCAGATCCGCGAGAGGGGGGGACAATGGGCAGTTCTTC
CASRSARGGDNGQFF
>TRBV20-1|few|TRBJ1-2|-
TGCAGTGCTAGAGATCTCTATGGCTACACCTTC
CSARDLYGYTF
>TRBV28|-|TRBJ1-6|-
TGTGCCAGCAGGCGACGGTTAAATTCACCCCTCCACTTT
CASRRRLNSPLHF
>TRBV29-1|-|TRBJ2-3|TRBD1
TGCAGCGTTGGCCCCTCCGGACAGGGGGACTTCACAGATACGCAGTATTTT
CSVGPSGQGDFTDTQYF
>TRBV20-1|many|TRBJ2-5|-
TGCAGTGCGAGTCTTCACGGGCAAGAGACCCAGTACTTC
CSASLHGQETQYF
>TRBV12-3/TRBV12-4|-|TRBJ1-4|TRBD1
TGTGCCAGCAGTTCATTGGACAGGGGAGTGGGTGAAAAACTGTTTTTT
CASSSLDRGVGEKLFF
>TRBV5-6|-|TRBJ1-4|-
TGTGCCAGCAGCTTTGAAAAACTGTTTTTT
CASSFEKLFF
>TRBV4-3|-|TRBJ1-1|-
TGCGCCAGCAGCCATTCGTGGAACACTGAAGCTTTCTTT
CASSHSWNTEAFF
>TRBV3-1|few|TRBJ2-5|-
TGTGCCAGCAGCCAAGAAGGCCGGAGGCGGGAGACCCAGTACTTC
CASSQEGRRRETQYF
>TRBV10-2|-|TRBJ1-4|-
TGCGCCAGCTCCGGCCGAAAAAATGAAAAACTGTTTTTT
CASSGRKNEKLFF
>TRBV10-3|-|TRBJ1-2|-
TGTGCCATCAGTGAGGAGGGGGACTATGGCTACACCTTC
CAISEEGDYGYTF
>TRBV2|few|TRBJ1-2|-
TGTGCCAGCAGTGAGGACACTCTCTATGGCTACACCTTC
CASSEDTLYGYTF
>TRBV27|few|TRBJ1-2|-
TGTGCCAGCAGTTTATATCCGGGCTTGGGGCTCCCTGGCTACACCTTC
CASSLYPGLGLPGYTF
>TRBV20-1|-|TRBJ2-7|TRBD2
TGCAGTGCTAACCTAGCGGGAAGCTACGAGCAGTACTTC
CSANLAGSYEQYF
>TRBV13|-|TRBJ2-7|-
TGTGCCAGCAGCTTATCAGGGCCCTCCTGCGAGCAGTACTTC
CASSLSGPSCEQYF
>TRBV7-2|-|TRBJ1-1|-
TGTGCCAGCAGCTTATCTATAAGCGCTGAAGCTTTCTTT
CASSLSISAEAFF
>TRBV7-2|few|TRBJ1-1|TRBD1
TGTGCCAGCAGTCCAAAAGGGACAGGGGGCTCCGCGTTTGAAGCTTTCTTT
CASSPKGTGGSAFEAFF
>TRBV7-6|-|TRBJ1-1|-
TGTGCCAGCAGCCCTAGAACGAACACTGAAGCTTTCTTT
CASSPRTNTEAFF
>TRBV24-1|-|TRBJ2-5|-
TGTGCCACCAGTGACGGGAATAGTGAGACCCAGTACTTC
CATSDGNSETQYF
>TRBV7-2|-|TRBJ1-2|-
TGTGTCAGCAGCTTAGACTGGATGCTAGGAGGCTACACCTTC
CVSSLDWMLGGYTF
>TRBV7-2|-|TRBJ1-5|-
TGTGCCAGCAGCTTCCATGACGGGGATCAGCCCCAGCATTTT
CASSFHDGDQPQHF
>TRBV5-1|many|TRBJ1-1|-
TGTGCCAGCAGCCCCGGAGTGAACACTGAAGCTTTCTTT
CASSPGVNTEAFF
>TRBV10-1|few|TRBJ2-4|-
TGCGCCAGCAGTGAGTCAATTCGGTCGATGAACATTCAGTACTTC
CASSESIRSMNIQYF
>TRBV29-1|-|TRBJ2-6|-
TGCAGCGTTCGGGGGTTCTCTGGGGCCAACGTCCTGACTTTC
CSVRGFSGANVLTF
>TRBV5-1|few|TRBJ2-6|-
TGCGCCAGCAGCTTGGGAGGTACCTCTGGGGCCAACGTCCTGACTTTC
CASSLGGTSGANVLTF
>TRBV7-3|-|TRBJ2-1|-
TGTGCCAGCAGCTTGATCCCCACAGGACGGGATGAGCAGTTCTTC
CASSLIPTGRDEQFF
>TRBV5-1|few|TRBJ2-2|TRBD2
TGCGCCAGCAGGGGACTAGCGGGAGGAACGGCCGGGGAGCTGTTTTTT
CASRGLAGGTAGELFF
>TRBV18|-|TRBJ2-2|-
TGTGCCAGCCGCCTTAGCCTAACCGGGGAGCTGTTTTTT
CASRLSLTGELFF
>TRBV6-5|many|TRBJ2-7|TRBD1
TGTGCCAGCAGTTACGGCCAGGGGGCCCTCTACGAGCAGTACTTC
CASSYGQGALYEQYF
>TRBV5-5|-|TRBJ2-5|-
TGTGCCAGCAGCTTTAGTCCGGGAAGGCAAGAGACCCAGTACTTC
CASSFSPGRQETQYF
>TRBV27|-|TRBJ2-7|-
TGTGCCAGCAGTTTATCCCAGGACAGCTTCTACGAGCAGTACTTC
CASSLSQDSFYEQYF
>TRBV5-4|few|TRBJ2-3|TRBD2
TGTGCCAGCAACTTGGCTGGGGCGGGAGGGCCGCAAGATACGCAGTATTTT
CASNLAGAGGPQDTQYF
>TRBV19|once|TRBJ2-7|-
TGTGCCAGTAGTATAGATCCCAGCGATGTCTACGAGCAGTACTTC
CASSIDPSDVYEQYF
>TRBV24-1|-|TRBJ2-5|-
TGTGCCACCAGTGATTTGGTACAAGAGACCCAGTACTTC
CATSDLVQETQYF
>TRBV3-1|-|TRBJ2-5|TRBD2
TGTGCCAGCAGCCCTTCGACTAGCGGGAGGGAGGAGACCCAGTACTTC
CASSPSTSGREETQYF
>TRBV20-1|-|TRBJ1-6|-
TGCAGTGCACCAGCCGACACGGGGTATAATTCACCCCGCCACTTT
CSAPADTGYNSPRHF
>TRBV3-1|many|TRBJ2-7|-
TGTGCCAGCAGCCAAGGGGCCAGTAGCTCCTACGAGCAGTACTTC
CASSQGASSSYEQYF